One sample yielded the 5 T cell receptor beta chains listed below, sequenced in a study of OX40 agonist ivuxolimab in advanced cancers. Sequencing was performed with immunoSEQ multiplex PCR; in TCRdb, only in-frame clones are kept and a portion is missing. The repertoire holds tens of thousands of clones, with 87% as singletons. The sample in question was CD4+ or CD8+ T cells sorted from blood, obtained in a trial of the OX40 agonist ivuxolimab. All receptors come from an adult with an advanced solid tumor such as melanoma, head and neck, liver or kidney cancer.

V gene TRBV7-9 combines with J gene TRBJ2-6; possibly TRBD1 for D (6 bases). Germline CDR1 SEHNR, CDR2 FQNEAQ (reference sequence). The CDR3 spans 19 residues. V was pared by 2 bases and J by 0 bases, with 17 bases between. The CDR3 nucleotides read TGTGCCAGCAGCTTACCAAACAGGGCCCCACACTCTGGGGCCAACGTCCTGACTTTC. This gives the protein CASSLPNRAPHSGANVLTF.

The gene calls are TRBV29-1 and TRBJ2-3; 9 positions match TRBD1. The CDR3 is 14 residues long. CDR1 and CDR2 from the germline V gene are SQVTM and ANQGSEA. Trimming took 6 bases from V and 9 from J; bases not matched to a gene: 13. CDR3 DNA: TGCAGCGTGGGCCGGACAGGGGTAGAGGGCACGCAGTATTTT. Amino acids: CSVGRTGVEGTQYF.

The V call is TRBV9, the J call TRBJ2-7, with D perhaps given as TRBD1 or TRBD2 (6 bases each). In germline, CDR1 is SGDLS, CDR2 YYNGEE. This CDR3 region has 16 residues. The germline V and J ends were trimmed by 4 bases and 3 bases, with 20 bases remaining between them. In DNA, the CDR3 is TGTGCCAGCAGCCTCACCCCGGGGGCTGTAATCTACGAGCAGTACTTC. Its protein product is CASSLTPGAVIYEQYF.

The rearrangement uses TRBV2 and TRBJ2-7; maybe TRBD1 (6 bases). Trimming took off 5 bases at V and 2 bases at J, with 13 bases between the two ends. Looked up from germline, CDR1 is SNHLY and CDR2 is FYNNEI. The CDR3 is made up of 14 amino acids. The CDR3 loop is CASSTFGQTYEQYF. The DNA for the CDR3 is TGTGCCAGCAGTACCTTCGGACAGACCTACGAGCAGTACTTC.

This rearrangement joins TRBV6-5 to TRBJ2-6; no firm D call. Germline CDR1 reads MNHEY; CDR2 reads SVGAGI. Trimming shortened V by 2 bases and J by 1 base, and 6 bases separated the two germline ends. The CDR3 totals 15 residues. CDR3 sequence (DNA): TGTGCCAGCAGTTACAGGGTTTCTGGGGCCAACGTCCTGACTTTC. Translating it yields CASSYRVSGANVLTF.